One sample yielded the 21 T cell receptor beta chains listed below, sequenced in a study of cytomegalovirus exposure and HLA in healthy donors. Produced via immunoSEQ multiplex PCR; TCRdb's table is partial and in-frame only. This repertoire shows approximately 270,000 clones, 87% found once; its top ten account for 12%. Sequencing input: PBMCs. Receptors originate from a man aged 18 to 29 in good health and CMV-seropositive.

This clone was recorded only once. V usage is TRBV19 and J usage is TRBJ1-1, with 9 bases identical to TRBD1. The CDR3 is made up of 20 amino acids. Germline lookup yields CDR1 LNHDA and CDR2 SQIVND (reference sequence). V was pared by 5 bases and J by 4 bases, with 23 bases of the junction left unmatched. The CDR3 is CASSDRGGVVPLRGGTEAFF. The DNA of the CDR3 is TGTGCCAGTAGTGACAGGGGGGGAGTCGTTCCCCTACGAGGTGGCACTGAAGCTTTCTTT. The complete variable domain, with remaining parts taken from reference TRBV19 and TRBJ1-1, reads DGGITQSPKYLFRKEGQNVTLSCEQNLNHDAMYWYRQDPGQGLRLIYYSQIVNDFQKGDIAEGYSVSREKKESFPLTVTSAQKNPTAFYLCASSDRGGVVPLRGGTEAFFGQGTRLTVV.

The CDR3 DNA reads TGTGCCAGCAGTGGGGCAGGGCCACAACCGTGGGGACCCTACGAGCAGTACTTC. Protein product: CASSGAGPQPWGPYEQYF. This chain uses TRBV6-1 with TRBJ2-7; the D call may be TRBD1 or TRBD2 (5 bases each). Per germline, CDR1 MNHNS and CDR2 SASEGT. This CDR3 has 18 residues. Trimming took 4 bases from V and 2 from J, leaving 24 bases between them.

Many counts were recorded for this clone. The chain employs TRBV4-2 and TRBJ1-1; D not resolved. Germline-derived CDR1 and CDR2 are LGHNA and YNFKEQ. V was clipped by 4 bases and J by 0 bases, with 9 bases between them. The CDR3 runs 14 residues. The CDR3 nucleotides read TGTGCCAGCAGCCGAGATACGGTGAACACTGAAGCTTTCTTT. This gives the protein CASSRDTVNTEAFF.

The J gene is TRBJ1-3, the V gene TRBV6-1; D ambiguous. The CDR3 consists of 15 residues. The germline gives CDR1 MNHNS, CDR2 SASEGT. V dropped 0 bases and J dropped 4 bases, with 10 bases sitting between them. The CDR3 nucleotides read TGTGCCAGCAGTGAAGCCCCCACATACGGAAACACCATATATTTT. Translated, it gives CASSEAPTYGNTIYF.

V and J are TRBV13 and TRBJ2-1, with 8 bases fitting TRBD2. The V gene's germline CDR1 is PRHDT and CDR2 FYEKMQ (reference sequence). V lost 5 bases to trimming and J lost 4 bases; unmatched junction nucleotides: 10. The CDR3 has 16 residues. The CDR3 sequence is CASSRSGNLPYNEQFF. The CDR3 DNA sequence: TGTGCCAGCAGCCGTAGCGGGAATCTTCCGTACAATGAGCAGTTCTTC.

The gene calls are TRBV11-2 and TRBJ2-1; 10 bases fit TRBD2. The CDR3 runs 15 residues. CDR1 is SGHAT, CDR2 FQNNGV, per germline. V trimming: 7 bases; J trimming: 7 bases; junction bases outside the gene matches: 10. In DNA, the CDR3 is TGTGCCAGCACCCAAGGGTCGGGACTAGCGAATGAGCAGTTCTTC. It specifies CASTQGSGLANEQFF. Filled out from reference TRBV11-2 and TRBJ2-1, the complete variable domain reads EAGVAQSPRYKIIEKRQSVAFWCNPISGHATLYWYQQILGQGPKLLIQFQNNGVVDDSQLPKDRFSAERLKGVDSTLKIQPAKLEDSAVYLCASTQGSGLANEQFFGPGTRLTVL.

This chain connects TRBV5-8 to TRBJ2-7, with a possible D match to TRBD1 (6 bases). The CDR3 is 15 residues long. In germline, CDR1 is SGHTS, CDR2 YDEGEE. V shed 3 bases and J shed 3 bases, with 16 bases lying between them. Here the CDR3 DNA reads TGTGCCAGCAGCTCCCTTCGACAGGCGGACTACGAGCAGTACTTC. Its protein product is CASSSLRQADYEQYF.

The count of this clone is one. In the same sample, other DNA sequences code for this CDR3. The V call is TRBV7-9, the J call TRBJ1-2; D may be TRBD1 (5 bases). The CDR3 spans 13 residues. With 5 bases removed from V and 4 bases from J, the gap between germline ends came to 11 bases. The germline gives CDR1 SEHNR, CDR2 FQNEAQ (reference sequence). CDR3 sequence: CASSLPGGYGYTF. CDR3 in DNA: TGTGCCAGCAGCCTTCCGGGGGGCTATGGCTACACCTTC.

The chain uses TRBV13 and TRBJ2-3; 11 positions match TRBD2. The CDR3 is 17 amino acids. V lost 5 bases and J lost 6; bases outside the gene matches: 13. Germline values: CDR1 PRHDT, CDR2 FYEKMQ (reference sequence). The CDR3 protein is CASSNPTSGIGLDTQYF. The CDR3 DNA is TGTGCCAGCAGCAACCCGACTAGCGGGATTGGTCTGGATACGCAGTATTTT.

The genes are TRBV7-7 and TRBJ2-2; D is undetermined. V was pared by 1 base and J by 5 bases, with 2 bases between. CDR1 and CDR2 (germline): SSHAT, FNYEAQ (reference sequence). The CDR3 length is 12 residues. CDR3 sequence reads: CASSLVTGELFF. CDR3 nucleotides: TGTGCCAGCAGCTTAGTGACCGGGGAGCTGTTTTTT.

This clone was seen a single time. V is TRBV6-6 and J is TRBJ2-1; D gene uncertain. The V and J ends lost 0 bases and 7 bases respectively, with 16 bases between them. The CDR3 consists of 16 residues. Germline CDR1 is MNHNY and CDR2 is SVGAGI (reference sequence). The CDR3 nucleotides are TGTGCCAGCAGTTACTCGGGTGGGGTATCTGGGAATGAGCAGTTCTTC. It translates to CASSYSGGVSGNEQFF.

The V gene is TRBV2, the J gene TRBJ2-7, with D perhaps TRBD2 (5 bases). Trimming removed 3 bases from V and 0 bases from J, with 9 bases in between. Germline CDR1 SNHLY, CDR2 FYNNEI. CDR3 length: 14 amino acids. CDR3 bases: TGTGCCAGCAGTGACCAGCGGAGCTCCTACGAGCAGTACTTC. Its translation: CASSDQRSSYEQYF.

The rearrangement links TRBV11-2 to TRBJ1-1, with no clear D. CDR3 size: 15 residues. Trimming removed 3 bases at V and 0 bases at J, with 11 bases between. Germline V gene lookup returns CDR1 SGHAT and CDR2 FQNNGV. CDR3 bases: TGTGCCAGCAGCTTTGAAATCGCTGTGAACACTGAAGCTTTCTTT. Amino acid sequence: CASSFEIAVNTEAFF.

The chain uses TRBV27 and TRBJ2-7; D is possibly TRBD1 or TRBD2 (5 bases each). The germline CDR1 and CDR2 sequences are MNHEY and SMNVEV (reference sequence). This CDR3 has 15 residues. V lost 3 bases and J lost 1, with 13 bases in between. As DNA, the CDR3 is TGTGCCAGCAGTTTGTGGGGGATCTCTTCCTACGAGCAGTACTTC. Protein product: CASSLWGISSYEQYF.

J is TRBJ2-3 and V is TRBV5-1; the D gene is possibly TRBD1 (7 bases). Per germline, CDR1 SGHRS and CDR2 YFSETQ. V lost 0 bases and J 0 bases, leaving 11 bases between the germline ends. This CDR3 is built from 16 residues. CDR3 protein: CASSLAAGGSTDTQYF. In nucleotides, the CDR3 is TGCGCCAGCAGCTTGGCTGCAGGGGGGAGCACAGATACGCAGTATTTT. Filled out from reference TRBV5-1 and TRBJ2-3, the complete variable domain reads KAGVTQTPRYLIKTRGQQVTLSCSPISGHRSVSWYQQTPGQGLQFLFEYFSETQRNKGNFPGRFSGRQFSNSRSEMNVSTLELGDSALYLCASSLAAGGSTDTQYFGPGTRLTVL.

Written as DNA, the CDR3 is TGCAGCGTTGAAGAGCCGCTGAACACTGAAGCTTTCTTT. Translated: CSVEEPLNTEAFF. The chain joins TRBV29-1 to TRBJ1-1; no firm D call. The ends were cut back, 0 bases at V and 0 bases at J, with 5 bases in the middle. Germline CDR1 is SQVTM and CDR2 is ANQGSEA. This CDR3 has 13 residues.

The gene calls are TRBV9 and TRBJ1-1; the D gene is possibly TRBD1 (5 bases). V lost 0 bases, J lost 4 bases, and 10 bases lay in between. The germline gives CDR1 SGDLS, CDR2 YYNGEE. The length of the CDR3 is 14 residues. Here the CDR3 reads CASSVGGAGTEAFF. The CDR3 nucleotides are TGTGCCAGCAGCGTAGGAGGGGCCGGCACTGAAGCTTTCTTT.

The gene calls are TRBV9 and TRBJ2-7; TRBD2 aligns across 7 bases. From germline, CDR1 is SGDLS and CDR2 YYNGEE. Losses at the gene ends were 0 bases for V and 3 bases for J; bases not matched to a gene: 6. The CDR3 consists of 15 residues. This chain's CDR3 is CASSVAAGTIYEQYF. CDR3 DNA: TGTGCCAGCAGCGTAGCCGCCGGGACTATCTACGAGCAGTACTTC.

The genes are TRBV6-4 and TRBJ2-7, with 12 bases that match TRBD2. Per the germline V gene, CDR1 is MRHNA and CDR2 is SNTAGT. The CDR3 is made up of 16 amino acids. Trimming removed 3 bases from V and 5 bases from J; junction bases left unmatched: 8. CDR3 region: CASSESLAGGVHEQYF. The DNA of the CDR3 is TGTGCCAGCAGTGAATCTCTAGCGGGAGGGGTTCACGAGCAGTACTTC.

This chain connects TRBV6-5 to TRBJ2-3; D is undetermined. Per the germline V gene, CDR1 is MNHEY and CDR2 is SVGAGI. Trimming left V 6 bases short and J 1 base short, with 5 bases between. The CDR3 totals 12 residues. CDR3 sequence reads: CASSTGTDTQYF. The CDR3 coding sequence is TGTGCCAGCAGCACCGGCACAGATACGCAGTATTTT.

The chain couples TRBV5-6 to TRBJ1-5; unclear D gene. The CDR3 runs 15 residues. In germline, CDR1 is SGHDT, CDR2 YYEEEE. Trimming shortened V by 1 base and J by 0 bases, and 8 bases separated the two germline ends. The CDR3 spells CASSLKHYSNQPQHF. The DNA of the CDR3 is TGTGCCAGCAGCTTGAAACACTATAGCAATCAGCCCCAGCATTTT.